This entry concerns a single TCR beta chain. Its antigen remains unknown. The data derive from a study of blood T cells in healthy people across ages. Findings and caveats of the study: Estimated diversity, derived from one million T cells, was regarded as an underestimate.

For the second PCR, which ran for about 7 to 11 cycles, a sample-barcoded 5' primer and a J-beta primer mix were used. All cDNA molecules were each tagged by a template-switch adaptor with 12 random nucleotides. One entry per CDR3 protein results from TCRdb running MiXCR on the 5' RACE reads. Of roughly 500,000 distinct CDR3 sequences listed, about 26% are singletons. Per individual sample, total RNA of at least 6 micrograms was extracted. The sequence derives from a woman aged 70-85 years in good health. Specimen: blood.

For the CDR3, the DNA is TGTGCCAGCGTCGACAGGGATGGGGGCACTGAAGCTTTCTTT. The encoded protein is CASVDRDGGTEAFF. The V call is TRBV12-3 or TRBV12-4, the J call TRBJ1-1; 7 nucleotides match TRBD1. The CDR3 runs 14 residues. V gave up 8 bases and J gave up 4 bases; unmatched junction bases: 10.